The 29 T cell receptor beta chains in this list originate from one sample, sequenced in a study of radiotherapy plus CTLA-4 blockade in lung cancer. The assay was immunoSEQ multiplex PCR, and TCRdb's table has in-frame clones only and misses some. The sample consists of around 38,000 clones, about 86% of them appearing once. Source: peripheral blood, taken from a patient treated with radiotherapy plus ipilimumab. Receptor source: a human donor with non-small cell lung cancer whose response to radiotherapy plus ipilimumab could not be evaluated.

The J gene is TRBJ1-5, the V gene TRBV27; 8 bases fit TRBD1. Germline CDR1 and CDR2: MNHEY and SMNVEV (reference sequence). Germline trimming cut 5 bases from V and 6 bases from J; bases unmatched to any gene: 3. The CDR3 length is 13 residues. The chain's CDR3 is CASSRQGSQPQHF. The CDR3 DNA sequence: TGTGCCAGCAGTCGACAGGGGAGTCAGCCCCAGCATTTT.

The chain employs TRBV6-5 and TRBJ2-1; TRBD2 matches 8 bases. The junction had 7 bases not matched to a gene; V was cut back by 5 bases and J by 7 bases. The V gene's germline CDR1 is MNHEY and CDR2 SVGAGI. This CDR3 is 14 amino acids long. The CDR3 DNA is TGTGCCAGCAGTCCCTTCAGCGGGGGAAATGAGCAGTTCTTC. This gives the protein CASSPFSGGNEQFF.

This sequence joins TRBV28 and TRBJ2-5; 9 bases are a match to TRBD2. The germline gives CDR1 MDHEN, CDR2 SYDVKM. This CDR3 spans 15 amino acids. With 7 bases clipped from V and 2 bases from J, the junction kept 8 bases outside the gene matches. Here the CDR3 reads CASTSAGGPQETQYF. Written as DNA, the CDR3 is TGTGCCAGCACCTCAGCGGGGGGCCCTCAAGAGACCCAGTACTTC. Together with reference TRBV28 and TRBJ2-5, the CDR3 gives the full variable domain: DVKVTQSSRYLVKRTGEKVFLECVQDMDHENMFWYRQDPGLGLRLIYFSYDVKMKEKGDIPEGYSVSREKKERFSLILESASTNQTSMYLCASTSAGGPQETQYFGPGTRLLVL.

The chain uses TRBV6-5 and TRBJ2-2, with D perhaps matching TRBD2 (6 bases). Germline loops: CDR1 MNHEY, CDR2 SVGAGI. This CDR3 comprises 15 residues. V lost 2 bases, J lost 3 bases, and 10 bases lay in between. CDR3 sequence: CASSYIGGDTGELFF. The CDR3 coding sequence is TGTGCCAGCAGTTACATAGGAGGGGACACCGGGGAGCTGTTTTTT.

The chain combines TRBV7-8 with TRBJ2-5; 9 bases fit TRBD2. Per germline, CDR1 SGHVS and CDR2 FQNEAQ. V shed 1 base, J shed 1 base, and the junction held 1 base outside the gene matches. The CDR3 has 15 amino acids. In nucleotides, the CDR3 is TGTGCCAGCAGCTTAGTTAGCGGGGGCCAAGAGACCCAGTACTTC. This sequence encodes CASSLVSGGQETQYF.

This clone is a singleton in its sample. Germline and junction disagree at one end, which may indicate a read error. V is TRBV28 and J is TRBJ1-5, with D unresolved. This CDR3 is built from 13 residues. Germline V gives CDR1 MDHEN, CDR2 SYDVKM. DNA for the CDR3: TGTGCCAGCAGATTATTCCTGGCTCAGCCCCAGCATTTT. It encodes CASRLFLAQPQHF. The full variable domain, rest sourced from reference TRBV28 and TRBJ1-5, is DVKVTQSSRYLVKRTGEKVFLECVQDMDHENMFWYRQDPGLGLRLIYFSYDVKMKEKGDIPEGYSVSREKKERFSLILESASTNQTSMYLCASRLFLAQPQHFGDGTRLSIL.

The chain employs TRBV5-4 and TRBJ1-2; no definite D call. The germline V gene has CDR1 SGHNT and CDR2 YYREEE (reference sequence). This CDR3 contains 14 residues. V was clipped by 0 bases and J by 3 bases, with 9 bases between them. The CDR3: CASSLEVPDYGYTF. DNA for the CDR3: TGTGCCAGCAGCTTGGAAGTCCCGGACTATGGCTACACCTTC.

The rearrangement links TRBV5-4 to TRBJ2-1, with D perhaps TRBD2 (7 bases). The CDR3 sequence is 16 residues long. V lost 3 bases and J 3 bases, leaving 16 bases between the germline ends. The germline V gene has CDR1 SGHNT and CDR2 YYREEE (reference sequence). The CDR3 region is CASSSQAGAVYNEQFF. The CDR3 DNA follows: TGTGCCAGCAGCTCCCAGGCGGGGGCCGTCTACAATGAGCAGTTCTTC.

This clone appeared a few times. V gene TRBV6-1 combines with J gene TRBJ2-1, with TRBD2 matching 7 bases. V lost 6 bases and J lost 8; bases outside the gene matches: 10. The CDR3 sequence is 14 residues long. CDR1 and CDR2 from the germline V gene are MNHNS and SASEGT. CDR3 sequence reads: CASREPGLQDEQFF. DNA of the CDR3: TGTGCCAGCAGGGAACCGGGACTACAGGATGAGCAGTTCTTC.

The chain links TRBV7-9 to TRBJ2-1, with 8 bases identical to TRBD2. In germline, CDR1 is SEHNR, CDR2 FQNEAQ (reference sequence). V was pared by 4 bases and J by 6 bases, with 11 bases of the junction left unmatched. This CDR3 is built from 16 residues. The CDR3 nucleotides are TGTGCCAGCAGCTCCGGGTCGGGAGCGGGGGTCAATGAGCAGTTCTTC. Protein product: CASSSGSGAGVNEQFF.

This chain joins TRBV6-1 and TRBJ2-2, with D perhaps TRBD1 (5 bases). From germline, CDR1 is MNHNS and CDR2 SASEGT. Trimming removed 7 bases from V and 1 base from J, with 10 bases in between. This CDR3 has 14 residues. The CDR3 DNA follows: TGTGCCAGCACGGTACAGGAGAACACCGGGGAGCTGTTTTTT. It codes for CASTVQENTGELFF.

The V and J genes are TRBV27 and TRBJ2-2, with D hard to call. V dropped 6 bases and J dropped 3 bases, with 11 bases sitting between them. The germline gives CDR1 MNHEY, CDR2 SMNVEV (reference sequence). This CDR3 has 14 amino acids. The CDR3 DNA reads as TGTGCCAGCAGGATCAGGCGTCACACCGGGGAGCTGTTTTTT. Encoded protein: CASRIRRHTGELFF.

This clone came up a few times. The chain uses TRBV27 and TRBJ2-6, with D maybe TRBD2 (6 bases). V shed 6 bases and J shed 2 bases, with 11 bases lying between them. The CDR3 runs to 15 residues. CDR1 is MNHEY and CDR2 is SMNVEV in the germline V gene (reference sequence). The CDR3 nucleotides read TGTGCCAGCAGACTCAGGGAGGCTGGGGCCAACGTCCTGACTTTC. It is translated as CASRLREAGANVLTF.

This chain links TRBV12-2 with TRBJ2-6; the table's D gene call, TRBD2, was not cross checked with the DNA. TRBV12-2 is tagged as a pseudogene. The length of the CDR3 is 19 residues. This CDR3 reads CASRPTRGGSKAGANVLTF. CDR3 DNA: TGTGCAAGTCGCCCAACACGGGGGGGAAGTAAAGCTGGGGCCAACGTCCTGACTTTC.

The chain links TRBV11-2 to TRBJ2-7; a possible D gene is TRBD2 (6 bases). The V gene's germline CDR1 is SGHAT and CDR2 FQNNGV. Trimming cost V 5 bases and J 2 bases, with 13 bases left between them. This CDR3 is built from 14 residues. CDR3 region: CASSRGSGAYEQYF. CDR3 bases: TGTGCCAGCAGCCGGGGGTCGGGTGCCTACGAGCAGTACTTC.

CDR3 amino acids: CASSRGPSELFF. CDR3 nucleotides: TGCGCCAGCAGCCGCGGCCCTTCCGAGCTGTTTTTT. This sequence joins TRBV4-1 and TRBJ1-4; D is ambiguous. Germline values: CDR1 MGHRA, CDR2 YSYEKL. The CDR3 extends over 12 amino acids. Trimming removed 4 bases at V and 14 bases at J, with 14 bases between.

V and J are TRBV5-6 and TRBJ2-1; weak D call: TRBD1 (6 bases). This CDR3 has 14 residues. V lost 4 bases and J lost 3, with 11 bases in between. CDR1 SGHDT and CDR2 YYEEEE come from the germline V gene. CDR3 residues: CASSPWTDYNEQFF. The CDR3 DNA follows: TGTGCCAGCAGCCCTTGGACAGACTACAATGAGCAGTTCTTC.

The CDR3 sequence is CASSGYDSYTF. The CDR3 coding sequence is TGTGCCAGTTCCGGGTATGATAGCTACACCTTC. The chain uses TRBV19 and TRBJ1-2; no definite D call. This CDR3 comprises 11 residues. The germline gives CDR1 LNHDA, CDR2 SQIVND (reference sequence). V lost 8 bases and J lost 9, with 13 bases in between.

CDR3 region: CASSYGGTLRGTEAFF. CDR3 coding DNA: TGTGCCAGCAGTTACGGGGGGACCCTAAGAGGCACTGAAGCTTTCTTT. V usage is TRBV6-5 and J usage is TRBJ1-1; the D gene is possibly TRBD1 (5 bases). Trimming removed 2 bases at V and 4 bases at J, with 17 bases between. This CDR3 has 16 residues. The germline V gene has CDR1 MNHEY and CDR2 SVGAGI.

The CDR3 is CASRTSGSVGEQFF. For the CDR3, the DNA is TGTGCCAGCAGGACTAGCGGGAGTGTAGGTGAGCAGTTCTTC. The rearrangement uses TRBV14 and TRBJ2-1; TRBD2 matches 12 bases. The germline CDR1 and CDR2 sequences are SGHDN and FVKESK. The CDR3 spans 14 residues. After removal of 6 bases from V and 9 bases from J, the junction contained 6 bases not matched to a gene. Supplemented by reference TRBV14 and TRBJ2-1, the full variable domain reads EAGVTQFPSHSVIEKGQTVTLRCDPISGHDNLYWYRRVMGKEIKFLLHFVKESKQDESGMPNNRFLAERTGGTYSTLKVQPAELEDSGVYFCASRTSGSVGEQFFGPGTRLTVL.

The V and J genes are TRBV11-2 and TRBJ2-1; D is possibly TRBD2 (7 bases). Per the germline V gene, CDR1 is SGHAT and CDR2 is FQNNGV. V gave up 5 bases and J gave up 9 bases, with 26 bases separating them. The CDR3 length is 17 residues. In DNA, the CDR3 is TGTGCCAGCAGCCCCCCTAGGGGGGAGGGCCATACAAGTGAGCAGTTCTTC. It codes for CASSPPRGEGHTSEQFF. Using reference TRBV11-2 and TRBJ2-1 for the parts outside the CDR3, the full variable domain is EAGVAQSPRYKIIEKRQSVAFWCNPISGHATLYWYQQILGQGPKLLIQFQNNGVVDDSQLPKDRFSAERLKGVDSTLKIQPAKLEDSAVYLCASSPPRGEGHTSEQFFGPGTRLTVL.

The J gene is TRBJ2-1, the V gene TRBV15; 7 bases agree with TRBD2. CDR1 is LNHNV and CDR2 is YYDKDF in the germline V gene (reference sequence). V was clipped by 5 bases and J by 4 bases; unmatched bases: 11. The length of the CDR3 is 16 residues. CDR3 sequence reads: CATSGAGRELYNEQFF. The CDR3 bases are TGTGCCACCAGCGGCGCTGGGCGGGAGCTTTACAATGAGCAGTTCTTC. The full variable domain, completed using reference TRBV15 and TRBJ2-1, is DAMVIQNPRYQVTQFGKPVTLSCSQTLNHNVMYWYQQKSSQAPKLLFHYYDKDFNNEADTPDNFQSRRPNTSFCFLDIRSPGLGDTAMYLCATSGAGRELYNEQFFGPGTRLTVL.

The chain combines TRBV27 with TRBJ2-6; D perhaps matches TRBD1 (6 bases). With 3 bases removed from V and 2 bases from J, the gap between germline ends came to 14 bases. The CDR3 runs 17 residues. CDR1 is MNHEY and CDR2 is SMNVEV in the germline V gene (reference sequence). The CDR3 DNA follows: TGTGCCAGCAGTTTGGGGGCAGGGTGGCCTGGGGCCAACGTCCTGACTTTC. As protein: CASSLGAGWPGANVLTF. The full variable domain, with the rest looked up from reference TRBV27 and TRBJ2-6, is EAQVTQNPRYLITVTGKKLTVTCSQNMNHEYMSWYRQDPGLGLRQIYYSMNVEVTDKGDVPEGYKVSRKEKRNFPLILESPSPNQTSLYFCASSLGAGWPGANVLTFGAGSRLTVL.

The chain carries TRBV18 and TRBJ2-3; maybe TRBD2 (7 bases). Germline assignment: CDR1 KGHSH and CDR2 LQKENI. There are 15 residues in the CDR3. V lost 3 bases and J 5 bases, leaving 15 bases between the germline ends. Here the CDR3 DNA reads TGTGCCAGCTCACCGTCGAGGGGGGGCGGAGATACGCAGTATTTT. It codes for CASSPSRGGGDTQYF.

The chain joins TRBV10-3 to TRBJ1-6; TRBD1 agrees at 8 bases. The germline CDR1 and CDR2 sequences are ENHRY and SYGVKD. The CDR3 length is 14 residues. J gave up 6 bases and V 8 bases, and 6 bases lay outside the gene matches. The CDR3 sequence: CAIGDRIGNSPLHF. The CDR3, as DNA: TGTGCCATCGGGGACAGGATCGGTAATTCACCCCTCCACTTT.

The chain uses TRBV4-1 and TRBJ2-1; 11 bases are a match to TRBD2. This CDR3 contains 15 residues. Per germline, CDR1 MGHRA and CDR2 YSYEKL. The junction had 2 bases not matched to a gene; V was cut back by 1 base and J by 6 bases. The CDR3 here is CASSQAGLAVNEQFF. Here the CDR3 DNA reads TGCGCCAGCAGCCAAGCGGGACTAGCGGTCAATGAGCAGTTCTTC.

The chain carries TRBV4-3 and TRBJ2-7, with D possibly matching TRBD1 (6 bases). This CDR3 is 14 amino acids long. V lost 4 bases and J lost 4, with 14 bases in between. Looked up from germline, CDR1 is LGHNA and CDR2 is YSLEER. The CDR3 DNA is TGCGCCAGCAGCCCGTCCCGGGACAATTACGAGCAGTACTTC. Translated: CASSPSRDNYEQYF.

DNA for the CDR3: TGTGCCAGTAGTATAAGAGCAGGCTGGGGCACAGATACGCAGTATTTT. Translating gives CASSIRAGWGTDTQYF. V and J are TRBV19 and TRBJ2-3; D remains unclear. This CDR3 has 16 amino acids. V was clipped by 2 bases and J by 1 base, with 13 bases between them. The germline V gene has CDR1 LNHDA and CDR2 SQIVND (reference sequence).

The chain links TRBV28 to TRBJ2-7, with TRBD2 identical over 9 bases. The CDR3 contains 14 residues. V lost 5 bases, J lost 3 bases, and 5 bases stayed unmatched. Germline V gene lookup returns CDR1 MDHEN and CDR2 SYDVKM. The CDR3 reads CASSPSGTDYEQYF. The CDR3 bases are TGTGCCAGCAGTCCTAGCGGGACCGACTACGAGCAGTACTTC.